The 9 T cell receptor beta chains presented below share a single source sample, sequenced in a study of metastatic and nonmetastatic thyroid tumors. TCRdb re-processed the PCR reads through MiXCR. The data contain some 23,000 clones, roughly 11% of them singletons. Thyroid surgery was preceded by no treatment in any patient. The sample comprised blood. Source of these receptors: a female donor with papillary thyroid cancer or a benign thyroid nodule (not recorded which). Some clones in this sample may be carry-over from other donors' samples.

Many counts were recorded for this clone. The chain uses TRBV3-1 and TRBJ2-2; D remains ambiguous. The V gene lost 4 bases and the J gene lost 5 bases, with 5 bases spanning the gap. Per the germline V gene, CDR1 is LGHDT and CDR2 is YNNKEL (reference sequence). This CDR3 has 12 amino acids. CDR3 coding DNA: TGTGCCAGCAGCCGATTAACCGGGGAGCTGTTTTTT. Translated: CASSRLTGELFF.

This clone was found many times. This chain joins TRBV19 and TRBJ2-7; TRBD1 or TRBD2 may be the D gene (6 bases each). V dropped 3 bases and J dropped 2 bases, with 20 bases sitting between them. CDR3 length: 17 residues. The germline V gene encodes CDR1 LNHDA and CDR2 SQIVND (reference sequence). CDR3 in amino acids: CASSMPGGRGPPYEQYF. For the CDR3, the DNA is TGTGCCAGTAGTATGCCCGGGGGCAGGGGCCCACCCTACGAGCAGTACTTC. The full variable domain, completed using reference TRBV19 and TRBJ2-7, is DGGITQSPKYLFRKEGQNVTLSCEQNLNHDAMYWYRQDPGQGLRLIYYSQIVNDFQKGDIAEGYSVSREKKESFPLTVTSAQKNPTAFYLCASSMPGGRGPPYEQYFGPGTRLTVT.

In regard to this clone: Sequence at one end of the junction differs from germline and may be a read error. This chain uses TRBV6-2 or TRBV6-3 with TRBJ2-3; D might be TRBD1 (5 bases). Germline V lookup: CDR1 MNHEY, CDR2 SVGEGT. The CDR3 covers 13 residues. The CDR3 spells CACSFVTADTQYF. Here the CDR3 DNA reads TGTGCCTGCAGTTTCGTGACAGCAGATACGCAGTATTTT.

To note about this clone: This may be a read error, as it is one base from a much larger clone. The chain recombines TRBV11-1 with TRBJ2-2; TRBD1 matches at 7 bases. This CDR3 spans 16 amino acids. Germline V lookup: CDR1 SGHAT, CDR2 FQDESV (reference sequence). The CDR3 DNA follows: TGTGCCAGCAGCTTATGGTTGGGACAGCGCACCTGGGAGCTGTTTTTT. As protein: CASSLWLGQRTWELFF.

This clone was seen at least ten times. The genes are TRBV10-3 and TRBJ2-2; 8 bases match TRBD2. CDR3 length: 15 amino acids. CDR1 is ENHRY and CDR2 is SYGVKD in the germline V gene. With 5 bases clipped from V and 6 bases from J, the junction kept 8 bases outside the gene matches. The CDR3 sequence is CAISLAGKGAGELFF. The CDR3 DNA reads TGTGCCATCAGTTTAGCGGGAAAGGGGGCCGGGGAGCTGTTTTTT.

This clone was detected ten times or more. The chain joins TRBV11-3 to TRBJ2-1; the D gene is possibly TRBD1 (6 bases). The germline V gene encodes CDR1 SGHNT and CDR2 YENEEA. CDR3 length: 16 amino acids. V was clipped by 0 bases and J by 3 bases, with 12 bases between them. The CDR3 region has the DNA TGTGCCAGCAGCTTAGATAAGGGGGATAACTACAATGAGCAGTTCTTC. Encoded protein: CASSLDKGDNYNEQFF.

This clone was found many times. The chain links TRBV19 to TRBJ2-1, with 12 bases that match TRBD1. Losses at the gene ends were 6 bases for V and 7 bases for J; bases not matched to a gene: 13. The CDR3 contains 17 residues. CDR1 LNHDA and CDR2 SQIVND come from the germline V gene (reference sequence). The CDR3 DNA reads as TGTGCCAGTAGCCCTCCTGCCGGGACAGGGGGCTGGAATGAGCAGTTCTTC. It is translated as CASSPPAGTGGWNEQFF.

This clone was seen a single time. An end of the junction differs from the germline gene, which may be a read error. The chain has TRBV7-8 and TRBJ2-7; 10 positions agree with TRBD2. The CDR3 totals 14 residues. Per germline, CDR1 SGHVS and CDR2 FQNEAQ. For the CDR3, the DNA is TGTTCCAGCAGTCTAGCGGGAGTGCCTGACGAGCAGTACTTC. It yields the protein CSSSLAGVPDEQYF. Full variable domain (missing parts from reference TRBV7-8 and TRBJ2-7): GAGVSQSPRYKVAKRGQDVALRCDPISGHVSLFWYQQALGQGPEFLTYFQNEAQLDKSGLPSDRFFAERPEGSVSTLKIQRTQQEDSAVYLCSSSLAGVPDEQYFGPGTRLTVT.

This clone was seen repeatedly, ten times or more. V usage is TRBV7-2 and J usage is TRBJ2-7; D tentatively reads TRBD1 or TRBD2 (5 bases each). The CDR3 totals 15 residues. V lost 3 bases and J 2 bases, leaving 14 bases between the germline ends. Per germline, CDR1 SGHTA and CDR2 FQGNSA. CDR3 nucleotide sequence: TGTGCCAGCAGCTTGGCCGGGACCCCGACCTACGAGCAGTACTTC. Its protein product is CASSLAGTPTYEQYF.